These 9 T cell receptor beta chains share one sample of origin, sequenced in a study of cytomegalovirus exposure and HLA in healthy donors. The PCR contained 60 Vbeta and 13 Jbeta primers. The method was immunoSEQ multiplex PCR; TCRdb's version includes in-frame clones alone and lacks a portion of them. The sample includes approximately 180,000 clones, 77% of them seen just once. The source material was PBMCs. The receptors derive from a woman aged 55 to 70 in good health and CMV-seropositive.

This sequence joins TRBV7-9 and TRBJ2-5; 7 nucleotides align to TRBD1. Germline trimming cut 3 bases from V and 2 bases from J; bases unmatched to any gene: 6. CDR3 length: 15 amino acids. The germline gives CDR1 SEHNR, CDR2 FQNEAQ (reference sequence). This chain's CDR3 is CASSFGKTGQETQYF. The CDR3 coding sequence is TGTGCCAGCAGCTTTGGGAAGACAGGGCAAGAGACCCAGTACTTC. Full variable domain (rest looked up from reference TRBV7-9 and TRBJ2-5): DTGVSQNPRHKITKRGQNVTFRCDPISEHNRLYWYRQTLGQGPEFLTYFQNEAQLEKSRLLSDRFSAERPKGSFSTLEIQRTEQGDSAMYLCASSFGKTGQETQYFGPGTRLLVL.

This clone was counted a single time. The V gene is TRBV28, the J gene TRBJ2-1, with D possibly matching TRBD2 (5 bases). The ends were cut back, 5 bases at V and 10 bases at J, with 9 bases in the middle. The V gene's germline CDR1 is MDHEN and CDR2 SYDVKM. The CDR3 has 11 residues. This chain's CDR3 is CASSRTREQFF. The CDR3 DNA is TGTGCCAGCAGTCGCACTAGGGAGCAGTTCTTC.

J is TRBJ1-4 and V is TRBV9; D gene ambiguous. CDR1 and CDR2 from the germline V gene are SGDLS and YYNGEE. V gave up 2 bases and J gave up 6 bases, with 11 bases separating them. CDR3 length: 14 amino acids. CDR3: CASSVAGNYEKLFF. In DNA form, the CDR3 reads TGTGCCAGCAGCGTTGCCGGGAACTATGAAAAACTGTTTTTT.

J is TRBJ1-6 and V is TRBV6-1; D is perhaps TRBD1 (6 bases). From germline, CDR1 is MNHNS and CDR2 SASEGT. This CDR3 has 18 residues. V lost 4 bases, J lost 0 bases, and 16 bases lay in between. CDR3 loop: CASSAAGTQSSYNSPLHF. Here the CDR3 DNA reads TGTGCCAGCAGTGCTGCCGGGACACAAAGCTCCTATAATTCACCCCTCCACTTT.

V is TRBV11-3 and J is TRBJ2-7, with TRBD2 as a possible D gene (5 bases). V lost 7 bases and J lost 6, with 13 bases in between. The CDR3 is 12 amino acids. Germline lookup yields CDR1 SGHNT and CDR2 YENEEA. The CDR3 bases are TGTGCCAGCACTGGAGGCGATTCCGAGCAGTACTTC. Translating gives CASTGGDSEQYF.

A single count supports this clone. The V gene is TRBV5-4, the J gene TRBJ2-2, with 9 bases that match TRBD2. The CDR3 spans 14 residues. V gave up 4 bases and J gave up 7 bases; unmatched junction bases: 5. Germline values: CDR1 SGHNT, CDR2 YYREEE (reference sequence). CDR3 region: CASSVYSGGGELFF. The CDR3 region has the DNA TGTGCCAGCAGCGTCTATAGCGGGGGCGGGGAGCTGTTTTTT.

The rearrangement links TRBV2 to TRBJ1-2, with D maybe TRBD1 (5 bases). CDR3 size: 15 residues. Germline V gene lookup returns CDR1 SNHLY and CDR2 FYNNEI. Trimming pared 1 base from V and 4 bases from J, leaving 13 bases between. The CDR3 coding sequence is TGTGCCAGCAGTGAAGTAGGACAAGGATCCTATGGCTACACCTTC. This gives the protein CASSEVGQGSYGYTF.

This rearrangement joins TRBV19 to TRBJ1-2; the D gene is possibly TRBD1 (6 bases). The CDR3 has 12 residues. The germline CDR1 and CDR2 sequences are LNHDA and SQIVND (reference sequence). Trimming pared 6 bases from V and 4 bases from J, leaving 9 bases between. The CDR3 loop reads CASRTGSYGYTF. For the CDR3, the DNA is TGTGCCAGTAGGACAGGCAGCTATGGCTACACCTTC.

This clone was seen a single time. The chain links TRBV5-1 to TRBJ2-1; 9 bases are a match to TRBD2. Unmatched junction bases numbered 5, after V lost 2 bases and J lost 5 bases. The CDR3 length is 15 residues. Germline CDR1 is SGHRS and CDR2 is YFSETQ. The CDR3 DNA is TGCGCCAGCAGCTTCGGTCTAGCGGGACACAATGAGCAGTTCTTC. As protein: CASSFGLAGHNEQFF.